The present T cell receptor beta chain was sequenced within a study of cytomegalovirus exposure and HLA in healthy donors. The PCR had 60 Vbeta and 13 Jbeta primers. Repertoires were generated with immunoSEQ multiplex PCR, while TCRdb's copy carries only in-frame clones and drops some. The repertoire holds around 270,000 clones, with approximately 80% as singletons. Study conclusions and caveats: Earlier findings revealed that most TCR beta V segments proved productive either about 90% or about 30% of the time. Most TCR sequences were rare, but some public TCRs occurred in many donors.

The germline V gene encodes CDR1 SGHRS and CDR2 YFSETQ. The CDR3 is 16 amino acids. With V trimmed by 5 bases and J by 6 bases, 10 bases remained unmatched. Regarding this clone: The antigen is undetermined.

The source is a girl aged 2 to 9 in good health and CMV-seronegative. Source material: PBMCs. V and J are TRBV5-1 and TRBJ2-1; 11 bases are a match to TRBD2. CDR3 nucleotide sequence: TGCGCCAGCAGGCTCACACTAGCGGGAGCCGCCAATGAGCAGTTCTTC. Its translation is CASRLTLAGAANEQFF. Supplemented by reference TRBV5-1 and TRBJ2-1, the full variable domain reads KAGVTQTPRYLIKTRGQQVTLSCSPISGHRSVSWYQQTPGQGLQFLFEYFSETQRNKGNFPGRFSGRQFSNSRSEMNVSTLELGDSALYLCASRLTLAGAANEQFFGPGTRLTVL.